These 24 T cell receptor beta chains share one sample of origin, sequenced in a study of blood T cell repertoires in COVID-19. The repertoire was sequenced with immunoSEQ multiplex PCR; TCRdb's copy has only in-frame clones and lacks some. The sample carries under 250,000 clones, over 70% recorded once. Sample: peripheral blood. The source of these receptors is a middle-aged man with acute or convalescent COVID-19.

The chain couples TRBV6-5 to TRBJ2-1; TRBD1 matches at 7 bases. The CDR3 sequence is 14 residues long. J was trimmed by 8 bases and V by 6 bases; bases with no gene match: 10. Germline CDR1 reads MNHEY; CDR2 reads SVGAGI. For the CDR3, the DNA is TGTGCCAGCAGCGAGGGGGCCGCCGGTTATGAGCAGTTCTTC. Encoded protein: CASSEGAAGYEQFF.

V usage is TRBV19 and J usage is TRBJ1-2; D is ambiguous. The V end was cut by 5 bases, the J end by 7 bases, with 23 bases between. The CDR3 has 16 amino acids. Germline V gene lookup returns CDR1 LNHDA and CDR2 SQIVND (reference sequence). CDR3 nucleotide sequence: TGTGCCAGTAGTCCCCCCGGACTATATTTCTATCCTGGCTACACCTTC. Its protein is CASSPPGLYFYPGYTF.

The chain recombines TRBV5-8 with TRBJ2-3; tentative D call: TRBD2 (6 bases). This CDR3 region has 19 residues. V lost 4 bases, J lost 0 bases, and 24 bases lay in between. The germline CDR1 and CDR2 sequences are SGHTS and YDEGEE. This CDR3 reads CASSQRVAVLLYSTDTQYF. Here the CDR3 DNA reads TGTGCCAGCAGCCAACGGGTAGCGGTACTACTTTATAGCACAGATACGCAGTATTTT.

The chain is built from TRBV27 and TRBJ1-1; a weak D match, TRBD1 (6 bases). The CDR3 consists of 12 residues. The V and J ends lost 3 bases and 10 bases respectively, with 12 bases between them. Germline V CDR1 and CDR2: MNHEY, SMNVEV (reference sequence). CDR3 bases: TGTGCCAGCAGTTTTCCAGGGGTGGGAGCTTTCTTT. Its protein is CASSFPGVGAFF.

V is TRBV3-1 (or the pseudogene TRBV3-2) and J is TRBJ1-1, with 9 nucleotides matching TRBD1. Germline CDR1 is LGHDT and CDR2 is YNNKEL (reference sequence). The CDR3 has 14 residues. After removal of 5 bases from V and 5 bases from J, the junction contained 6 bases not matched to a gene. DNA for the CDR3: TGTGCCAGCAGCGTTGGGACAGGGCGTACTGAAGCTTTCTTT. Residues: CASSVGTGRTEAFF.

This clone was counted many times. V usage is TRBV27 and J usage is TRBJ1-1, with D uncertain. V lost 2 bases and J 11 bases, leaving 18 bases between the germline ends. Germline CDR1 MNHEY, CDR2 SMNVEV (reference sequence). CDR3 length: 14 amino acids. CDR3 loop: CASSLNPPGLRAFF. In DNA form, the CDR3 reads TGTGCCAGCAGTTTAAATCCCCCCGGCCTCAGGGCTTTCTTT.

CDR3 residues: CASSGGTSERARSYNEQFF. For the CDR3, the DNA is TGTGCCAGCAGTGGCGGGACTAGCGAGAGAGCCCGCTCCTACAATGAGCAGTTCTTC. The rearrangement links TRBV6-1 to TRBJ2-1, with 10 bases fitting TRBD2. V was clipped by 4 bases and J by 0 bases; unmatched bases: 12. Germline CDR1 is MNHNS and CDR2 is SASEGT. The CDR3 spans 19 residues.

This chain uses TRBV19 with TRBJ1-3; D is uncertain. The germline V gene has CDR1 LNHDA and CDR2 SQIVND (reference sequence). The CDR3 length is 18 residues. Trimming stripped 1 base from V and 3 bases from J, with 19 bases between. In DNA form, the CDR3 reads TGTGCCAGTAGTATAGTCCACCGCCGCCCCGCGCGTGGAAACACCATATATTTT. Translated, it gives CASSIVHRRPARGNTIYF.

The chain joins TRBV5-1 to TRBJ1-5; 10 nucleotides agree with TRBD1. Germline CDR1 and CDR2: SGHRS and YFSETQ. V lost 4 bases, J lost 5 bases, and 6 bases stayed unmatched. CDR3 length: 15 amino acids. The CDR3: CASSPGGTGDQPQHF. As DNA, the CDR3 is TGCGCCAGCAGCCCAGGAGGGACAGGGGATCAGCCCCAGCATTTT.

This chain connects TRBV19 to TRBJ1-1; 7 nucleotides line up with TRBD1. Trimming removed 9 bases from V and 1 base from J; junction bases left unmatched: 8. The CDR3 contains 14 residues. CDR1 and CDR2 from the germline V gene are LNHDA and SQIVND (reference sequence). The CDR3 sequence is CASSIDRANTEAFF. The CDR3 nucleotides are TGTGCCAGCTCCATCGACAGGGCGAACACTGAAGCTTTCTTT.

The rearrangement uses TRBV6-5 and TRBJ2-3; D is possibly TRBD1 (5 bases). The CDR3 contains 15 residues. The germline gives CDR1 MNHEY, CDR2 SVGAGI. V was shortened by 6 bases and J by 4 bases, with 17 bases between the two germline ends. The CDR3 sequence: CASSLGVRRPDTQYF. CDR3 in DNA: TGTGCCAGCAGCCTAGGGGTCCGAAGGCCAGATACGCAGTATTTT.

This clone was observed a single time. V usage is TRBV6-2 or TRBV6-3 and J usage is TRBJ2-1, with 13 bases identical to TRBD2. The V gene end was trimmed by 4 bases and the J gene end by 6 bases; junction bases not matched to a gene: 9. The germline V gene has CDR1 MNHEY and CDR2 SVGEGT. CDR3 length: 17 residues. Here the CDR3 DNA reads TGTGCCAGCAGTTTCACTCTCGGGACTAGCGGGACCAATGAGCAGTTCTTC. Protein sequence: CASSFTLGTSGTNEQFF.

The J gene is TRBJ1-3, the V gene TRBV6-5; the D gene is possibly TRBD1 (5 bases). Between the trimmed V and J ends, which lost 6 bases and 0 bases, there was a span of 12 bases. Germline loops: CDR1 MNHEY, CDR2 SVGAGI. The length of the CDR3 is 15 residues. CDR3 residues: CASRDQGISGNTIYF. The CDR3 region has the DNA TGTGCCAGCAGGGACCAGGGCATCTCTGGAAACACCATATATTTT.

V usage is TRBV3-1 (or the pseudogene TRBV3-2) and J usage is TRBJ1-2; D possibly corresponds to TRBD1 (5 bases). Trimming took 4 bases from V and 4 from J, leaving 13 bases between them. Germline values: CDR1 LGHDT, CDR2 YNNKEL (reference sequence). The CDR3 is made up of 14 amino acids. For the CDR3, the DNA is TGTGCCAGCAGCCCCACAAGGGGCGGCTATGGCTACACCTTC. Protein sequence: CASSPTRGGYGYTF.

The genes are TRBV7-9 and TRBJ1-5, with D possibly being TRBD1 (6 bases). CDR1 is SEHNR, CDR2 FQNEAQ, per germline (reference sequence). The length of the CDR3 is 15 residues. V was clipped by 3 bases and J by 7 bases, with 16 bases between them. CDR3 sequence reads: CASSFGGGGGQPQHF. In DNA, the CDR3 is TGTGCCAGCAGCTTCGGCGGGGGCGGTGGACAGCCCCAGCATTTT. The full variable domain, completed using reference TRBV7-9 and TRBJ1-5, is DTGVSQNPRHKITKRGQNVTFRCDPISEHNRLYWYRQTLGQGPEFLTYFQNEAQLEKSRLLSDRFSAERPKGSFSTLEIQRTEQGDSAMYLCASSFGGGGGQPQHFGDGTRLSIL.

The chain employs TRBV7-3 and TRBJ2-1, with 11 bases aligning to TRBD2. Germline V CDR1 and CDR2: SGHTA, FQGTGA. The V and J ends lost 5 bases and 9 bases, in that order; junction bases with no gene match: 9. This CDR3 spans 15 amino acids. The CDR3 DNA is TGTGCCAGCAGCCCCACTAGCGGGGGAGGGAGTGAGCAGTTCTTC. The encoded protein is CASSPTSGGGSEQFF. The complete variable domain, with remaining parts taken from reference TRBV7-3 and TRBJ2-1, reads GAGVSQTPSNKVTEKGKYVELRCDPISGHTALYWYRQSLGQGPEFLIYFQGTGAADDSGLPNDRFFAVRPEGSVSTLKIQRTERGDSAVYLCASSPTSGGGSEQFFGPGTRLTVL.

The V gene is TRBV28, the J gene TRBJ1-2; 10 positions agree with TRBD1. V lost 5 bases and J lost 6; bases outside the gene matches: 6. Germline lookup yields CDR1 MDHEN and CDR2 SYDVKM. The CDR3 runs to 14 residues. CDR3 loop: CASSGTGVVNGYTF. The CDR3 nucleotides are TGTGCCAGCAGTGGGACAGGGGTTGTAAATGGCTACACCTTC.

V is TRBV2 and J is TRBJ2-3; 9 bases are shared with TRBD2. CDR1 is SNHLY and CDR2 is FYNNEI in the germline V gene. Losses at the gene ends were 5 bases for V and 0 bases for J; bases not matched to a gene: 6. The CDR3 extends over 16 amino acids. Written as DNA, the CDR3 is TGTGCCAGCAGTTCTGAACTAGCGGGTAGCACAGATACGCAGTATTTT. It encodes CASSSELAGSTDTQYF.

This clone was seen ten or more times. The J gene is TRBJ1-2, the V gene TRBV18, with D perhaps matching TRBD1 (5 bases). The CDR3 is made up of 15 amino acids. CDR1 is KGHSH, CDR2 LQKENI, per germline. V dropped 3 bases and J dropped 4 bases, with 15 bases sitting between them. In DNA, the CDR3 is TGTGCCAGCTCACCTGTCACAGGCGAATCCTATGGCTACACCTTC. Protein product: CASSPVTGESYGYTF.

CDR3 in DNA: TGCGCCAGCAGCCAAGCAGGGGCGAGAGGTGGCTACACCTTC. Its protein product is CASSQAGARGGYTF. J is TRBJ1-2 and V is TRBV4-1; perhaps TRBD1 as D (6 bases). The CDR3 is 14 residues long. V was shortened by 1 base and J by 7 bases, with 13 bases between the two germline ends. Germline V gene lookup returns CDR1 MGHRA and CDR2 YSYEKL.

The chain links TRBV7-9 to TRBJ2-5; 7 bases agree with TRBD1. Germline V gives CDR1 SEHNR, CDR2 FQNEAQ (reference sequence). The CDR3 has 12 residues. V shed 3 bases and J 7 bases; nucleotides not matched to a gene: 2. Written as DNA, the CDR3 is TGTGCCAGCAGCTTTCGGGACAGGACCCAGTACTTC. It is translated as CASSFRDRTQYF.

This clone was seen just once. This rearrangement joins TRBV7-3 to TRBJ2-3, with 7 nucleotides matching TRBD1. The germline gives CDR1 SGHTA, CDR2 FQGTGA. The CDR3 covers 15 residues. Losses at the gene ends were 0 bases for V and 2 bases for J; bases not matched to a gene: 2. CDR3 residues: CASSLTGQNTDTQYF. The DNA of the CDR3 is TGTGCCAGCAGCTTAACGGGACAGAACACAGATACGCAGTATTTT. The full variable domain, in which reference TRBV7-3 and TRBJ2-3 provide the parts outside the CDR3, is GAGVSQTPSNKVTEKGKYVELRCDPISGHTALYWYRQSLGQGPEFLIYFQGTGAADDSGLPNDRFFAVRPEGSVSTLKIQRTERGDSAVYLCASSLTGQNTDTQYFGPGTRLTVL.

The chain recombines TRBV7-8 with TRBJ2-5, with 8 bases aligning to TRBD2. The V gene's germline CDR1 is SGHVS and CDR2 FQNEAQ. Unmatched junction bases numbered 13, after V lost 5 bases and J lost 5 bases. This CDR3 comprises 16 residues. The CDR3 loop reads CASSPGVSGGPETQYF. The CDR3 nucleotides are TGTGCCAGCAGCCCAGGGGTCAGCGGGGGACCGGAGACCCAGTACTTC. The full variable domain, its missing parts supplied by reference TRBV7-8 and TRBJ2-5, is GAGVSQSPRYKVAKRGQDVALRCDPISGHVSLFWYQQALGQGPEFLTYFQNEAQLDKSGLPSDRFFAERPEGSVSTLKIQRTQQEDSAVYLCASSPGVSGGPETQYFGPGTRLLVL.

The chain employs TRBV3-1 (or the pseudogene TRBV3-2) and TRBJ1-2; weak D call: TRBD1 (6 bases). CDR3 length: 15 amino acids. Germline V gives CDR1 LGHDT, CDR2 YNNKEL (reference sequence). Trimming took off 2 bases at V and 6 bases at J, with 16 bases between the two ends. The CDR3 nucleotides read TGTGCCAGCAGCCAAATGGCAGGGGTAGACCATGGCTACACCTTC. This gives the protein CASSQMAGVDHGYTF.